This is a list of T cell receptor beta chains from one sample in a study of breast tumors, draining lymph nodes, adjacent tissues. TCRdb fed the multiplex PCR reads into MiXCR, producing one record per CDR3 protein. The table has 130,000 or so distinct CDR3 sequences, about 30% seen once; the top ten hold about 2.5%. Sequencing input: axillary lymph node tissue. The source is a female donor with breast cancer. Some clones in this sample may be carry-over from other donors' samples. The CDR3 runs from the conserved cysteine through the conserved F or W. A D gene is named only where the DNA matches it firmly.

TRBD1 TRBJ2-7 TRBV4-2 CASSQGRDRRYERYF
TRBD1 TRBJ1-4 TRBV6-2/TRBV6-3 CASSHRTGSAKLFF
NA TRBJ2-3 TRBV20-1 CSAIQQDTQYF
NA TRBJ1-6 TRBV30 CAWISGGLASPLHF
TRBD2 TRBJ2-5 TRBV7-7 CASSIAGGETQYF
TRBD1 TRBJ1-2 TRBV7-9 CASSSSGGRGYGYTF
TRBD1 TRBJ2-7 TRBV20-1 CSAAGTGPYEQYF
NA TRBJ1-4 TRBV9 CASSVVGATNEKLFF
TRBD1 TRBJ1-2 TRBV6-4 CASTDRGARSSYGYTF
TRBD1 TRBJ2-3 TRBV14 CASSQEKGRTGRTDTQYF
TRBD2 TRBJ2-1 TRBV30 CALLRLAGYNEQFF
TRBD1 TRBJ2-5 TRBV27 CASSSTGTGQETQYF
NA TRBJ2-4 TRBV4-1 CASSQVRLGKNIQYF
NA TRBJ2-7 TRBV19 CATKPTAYEQYF
TRBD1 TRBJ2-5 TRBV15 CATAPSGTGIRATQYF
NA TRBJ1-5 TRBV10-3 CATGPTEGRDRNQPQHF
NA TRBJ1-2 TRBV6-4 CASSPSVANYGYTF
NA TRBJ2-5 TRBV29-1 CSVVLLTDTSVF
TRBD2 TRBJ2-5 TRBV18 CASSPPGLAGGPQTQYF
NA TRBJ1-5 TRBV3-1 CASSQEGRDNQPQHF
NA TRBJ2-5 TRBV6-6 CASSHGKETQYF
NA TRBJ1-1 TRBV7-2 CASSLDLRGGMNTEAFF
TRBD1 TRBJ2-5 TRBV7-9 CASSPQGLEETQYF
TRBD1 TRBJ2-1 TRBV7-2 CASSRQGDSSYNEQFF
NA TRBJ1-6 TRBV19 CASSRAVGGPNSPLHF
TRBD2 TRBJ2-1 TRBV29-1 CSLAGSSGGLNEQFF
NA TRBJ2-1 TRBV19 CASSILEGRNEQFF
TRBD1 TRBJ1-6 TRBV7-2 CASSLGQGANTLHF
NA TRBJ2-3 TRBV30 CARTQGTDTQYF
TRBD2 TRBJ2-5 TRBV11-2 CASTYLAGSEETQYF
NA TRBJ2-5 TRBV7-2 CASSEDSGGGGETQYF
TRBD1 TRBJ1-1 TRBV7-2 CASSGIDRGEAFF
NA TRBJ2-2 TRBV7-9 CASSFLVGTTGELFF
TRBD1 TRBJ2-5 TRBV7-2 CASSRKDRGLETQHF
NA TRBJ1-1 TRBV2 CASRRTETNTEAFF
NA TRBJ1-6 TRBV2 CASSGPTSSYNSPLHF
TRBD1 TRBJ1-4 TRBV4-2 CASSSGTGGSYNEKLFF
NA TRBJ2-3 TRBV5-4 CASSLSGAQGRTDTQYF
NA TRBJ2-5 TRBV12-3/TRBV12-4 CASSLVGSETQYF
TRBD1 TRBJ1-2 TRBV19 CASSKQGTVYGYTF
NA TRBJ2-5 TRBV20-1 CSASHFETQYF
TRBD1 TRBJ1-4 TRBV6-1 CASGKDREPFF
TRBD1 TRBJ1-1 TRBV18 CASSREGGLNRGEAFF
NA TRBJ2-5 TRBV7-6 CASSLRGGGYQETQYF
TRBD1 TRBJ2-7 TRBV5-5 CASSPQGAVGSYEQYF
NA TRBJ1-5 TRBV12-3/TRBV12-4 CASSLNRATDQPQHF